This T cell receptor beta chain was found in a study of blood T cell repertoires in COVID-19. This clone was observed a handful of times. The CDR3 has 16 residues. V was trimmed by 6 bases and J by 2 bases, leaving 17 bases between them. In germline, CDR1 is MDHEN, CDR2 SYDVKM. Clones were read by immunoSEQ multiplex PCR, and TCRdb kept only the in-frame ones, dropping some. This sample carries roughly 160,000 clones, roughly 84% of them seen once, and the ten largest clones take around a sixth. The origin of this receptor is a man aged 55 to 70 who had recovered from COVID-19. The material sequenced was PBMCs or T cells enriched from blood (not recorded which). This chain uses TRBV28 with TRBJ1-3, with unresolved D. CDR3 sequence: CASRSDKHDAGNTIYF. The CDR3 bases are TGTGCCAGCAGATCTGACAAGCACGACGCTGGAAACACCATATATTTT.